This T cell receptor beta chain is from a study of cytomegalovirus exposure and HLA in healthy donors. Study conclusions and caveats: In a later analysis, donors in an Asian-associated ancestry cluster reportedly had fewer N-insertions in productive TCRs than the cohort mean.

For this clone: Its antigen is unknown.

Use of 60 Vbeta and 13 Jbeta primers characterized the PCR. The method was immunoSEQ multiplex PCR; TCRdb's version includes in-frame clones alone and lacks a portion of them. Here the sample spans 130,000 or so clones, about 77% being singletons. With 2 bases removed from V and 2 bases from J, the gap between germline ends came to 11 bases. The CDR3 sequence is 15 residues long. The germline gives CDR1 KGHSH, CDR2 LQKENI. This cohort consisted of healthy bone marrow donors. The chain employs TRBV18 and TRBJ2-3, with a tentative D call TRBD1 (6 bases). The clonotype comes from a female donor in good health and CMV-seronegative. Sequences were obtained from PBMCs. The CDR3 here is CASSPEQGFTDTQYF. In nucleotides, the CDR3 is TGTGCCAGCTCACCAGAACAGGGTTTCACAGATACGCAGTATTTT. The full variable domain, in which reference TRBV18 and TRBJ2-3 provide the parts outside the CDR3, is NAGVMQNPRHLVRRRGQEARLRCSPMKGHSHVYWYRQLPEEGLKFMVYLQKENIIDESGMPKERFSAEFPKEGPSILRIQQVVRGDSAAYFCASSPEQGFTDTQYFGPGTRLTVL.